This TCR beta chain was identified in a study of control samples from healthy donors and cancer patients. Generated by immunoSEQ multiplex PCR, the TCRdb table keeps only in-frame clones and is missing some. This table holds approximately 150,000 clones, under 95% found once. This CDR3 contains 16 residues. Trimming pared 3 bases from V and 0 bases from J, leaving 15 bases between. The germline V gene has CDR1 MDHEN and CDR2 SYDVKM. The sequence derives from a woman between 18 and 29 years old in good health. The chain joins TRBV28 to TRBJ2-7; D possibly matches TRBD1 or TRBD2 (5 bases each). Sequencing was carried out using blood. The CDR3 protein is CASSFMGTPTSYEQYF. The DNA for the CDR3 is TGTGCCAGCAGTTTCATGGGGACGCCTACCTCCTACGAGCAGTACTTC. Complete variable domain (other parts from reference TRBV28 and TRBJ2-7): DVKVTQSSRYLVKRTGEKVFLECVQDMDHENMFWYRQDPGLGLRLIYFSYDVKMKEKGDIPEGYSVSREKKERFSLILESASTNQTSMYLCASSFMGTPTSYEQYFGPGTRLTVT.